This TCR beta chain was sequenced in a study of human T cells and chemical hapten exposure. TCRdb reprocessed the RACE reads with MiXCR, giving one entry per CDR3 protein. Here the sample spans 100,000 or so distinct CDR3 sequences, approximately 9.3% being singletons. Time point reported: patch test 2, 6 weeks after DPC sensitization. The treatment here: therapeutic diphenylcyclopropenone sensitization with weekly scalp DPC. V was trimmed by 3 bases and J by 1 base, leaving 6 bases between them. The CDR3 totals 13 residues. CDR1 and CDR2 from the germline V gene are SNHLY and FYNNEI. The chain couples TRBV2 to TRBJ2-5; D gene ambiguous. The receptor's source is a woman in her forties with alopecia areata. Some clones in this sample may be carry-over from other donors' samples. The source material was whole blood, sampled in connection with sensitization to the hapten diphenylcyclopropenone (DPC). CDR3 sequence (DNA): TGTGCCAGCAGTGATCGGATCCAAGAGACCCAGTACTTC. Translation: CASSDRIQETQYF.